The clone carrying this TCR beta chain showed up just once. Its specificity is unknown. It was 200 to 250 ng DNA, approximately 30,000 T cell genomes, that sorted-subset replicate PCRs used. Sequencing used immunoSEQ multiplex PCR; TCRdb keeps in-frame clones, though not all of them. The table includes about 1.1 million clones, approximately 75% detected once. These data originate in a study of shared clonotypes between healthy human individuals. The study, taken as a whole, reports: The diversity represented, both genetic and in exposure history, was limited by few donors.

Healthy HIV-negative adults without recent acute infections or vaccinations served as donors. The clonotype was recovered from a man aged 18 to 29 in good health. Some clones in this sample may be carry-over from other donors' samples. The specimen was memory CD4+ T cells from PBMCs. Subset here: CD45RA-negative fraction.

The DNA for the CDR3 is TGTGCCAGCAGCGTTGACACCTACTATGGCTACACCTTC. This codes for CASSVDTYYGYTF. This chain links TRBV7-2 with TRBJ1-2; D is undetermined. The CDR3 consists of 13 residues. Germline V CDR1 and CDR2: SGHTA, FQGNSA. The V gene lost 5 bases and the J gene lost 3 bases, with 10 bases spanning the gap.